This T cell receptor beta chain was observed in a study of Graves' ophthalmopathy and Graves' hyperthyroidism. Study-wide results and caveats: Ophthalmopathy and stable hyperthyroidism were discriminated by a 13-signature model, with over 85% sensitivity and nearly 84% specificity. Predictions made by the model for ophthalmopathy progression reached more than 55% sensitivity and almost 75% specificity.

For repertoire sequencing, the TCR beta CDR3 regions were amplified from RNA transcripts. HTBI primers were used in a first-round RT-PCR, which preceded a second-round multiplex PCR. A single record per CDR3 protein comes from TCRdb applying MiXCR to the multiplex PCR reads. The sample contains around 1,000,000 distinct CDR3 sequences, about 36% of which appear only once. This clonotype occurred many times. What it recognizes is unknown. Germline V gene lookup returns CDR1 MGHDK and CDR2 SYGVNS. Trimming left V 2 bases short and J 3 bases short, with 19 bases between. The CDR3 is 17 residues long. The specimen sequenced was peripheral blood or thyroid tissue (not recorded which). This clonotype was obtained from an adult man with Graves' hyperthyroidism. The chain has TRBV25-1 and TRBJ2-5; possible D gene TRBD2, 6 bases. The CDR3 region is CASSEEGAGILKETQYF. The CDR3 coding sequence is TGTGCCAGCAGTGAAGAAGGGGCGGGAATACTTAAAGAGACCCAGTACTTC. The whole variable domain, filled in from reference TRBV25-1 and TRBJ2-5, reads EADIYQTPRYLVIGTGKKITLECSQTMGHDKMYWYQQDPGMELHLIHYSYGVNSTEKGDLSSESTVSRIRTEHFPLTLESARPSHTSQYLCASSEEGAGILKETQYFGPGTRLLVL.